The 12 T cell receptor beta chains presented below share a single source sample, sequenced in a study of glioma-infiltrating T cells after dendritic cell vaccination. The method was immunoSEQ multiplex PCR; TCRdb's version includes in-frame clones alone and lacks a portion of them. The sample consists of over 55,000 clones, 81% of them appearing once. The sequencing used blood, collected before dendritic cell vaccination. Source of these receptors: a human donor with glioblastoma.

J is TRBJ2-7 and V is TRBV7-6, with TRBD1 matching 7 bases. Per germline, CDR1 SGHVS and CDR2 FNYEAQ. V trimming: 5 bases; J trimming: 4 bases; junction bases outside the gene matches: 5. This CDR3 comprises 13 residues. The CDR3 DNA sequence: TGTGCCAGCAGCCGGGACAGTGAGTACGAGCAGTACTTC. Amino acids: CASSRDSEYEQYF. Looking up the rest from reference TRBV7-6 and TRBJ2-7 gives the full variable domain: GAGVSQSPRYKVTKRGQDVALRCDPISGHVSLYWYRQALGQGPEFLTYFNYEAQQDKSGLPNDRFSAERPEGSISTLTIQRTEQRDSAMYRCASSRDSEYEQYFGPGTRLTVT.

V is TRBV19 and J is TRBJ2-7, with D perhaps matching TRBD2 (6 bases). The CDR3 runs to 12 residues. The germline V gene encodes CDR1 LNHDA and CDR2 SQIVND (reference sequence). The V end was cut by 9 bases, the J end by 4 bases, with 13 bases between. The CDR3 coding sequence is TGTGCCAGCGGGACTCTTCCTTACGAGCAGTACTTC. Its protein product is CASGTLPYEQYF.

The rearrangement joins TRBV11-1 to TRBJ2-5; 9 positions match TRBD2. Trimming took 3 bases from V and 1 from J; bases not matched to a gene: 12. The CDR3 is 18 residues long. Germline CDR1 and CDR2: SGHAT and FQDESV (reference sequence). CDR3 coding DNA: TGTGCCAGCAGCTTCGGTGCGGCTAGCGGGGAAACCCAAGAGACCCAGTACTTC. Translated: CASSFGAASGETQETQYF. The full variable domain, with the rest looked up from reference TRBV11-1 and TRBJ2-5, is EAEVAQSPRYKITEKSQAVAFWCDPISGHATLYWYRQILGQGPELLVQFQDESVVDDSQLPKDRFSAERLKGVDSTLKIQPAELGDSAMYLCASSFGAASGETQETQYFGPGTRLLVL.

The rearrangement uses TRBV9 and TRBJ1-2, with TRBD1 matching over 7 bases. Germline trimming cut 3 bases from V and 1 base from J; bases unmatched to any gene: 9. The germline V gene encodes CDR1 SGDLS and CDR2 YYNGEE. The CDR3 covers 16 residues. DNA of the CDR3: TGTGCCAGCAGCGAGGGGTTCAGGGGGAGTAACTATGGCTACACCTTC. Translating gives CASSEGFRGSNYGYTF.

V gene TRBV6-6 combines with J gene TRBJ1-4, with 9 bases identical to TRBD1. The CDR3 is made up of 15 amino acids. V gave up 9 bases and J gave up 7 bases; unmatched junction bases: 12. Germline V lookup: CDR1 MNHNY, CDR2 SVGAGI (reference sequence). The CDR3 protein is CASTTGGAGSEKLFF. Here the CDR3 DNA reads TGTGCCAGTACAACAGGGGGCGCGGGGAGTGAAAAACTGTTTTTT.

The chain combines TRBV7-2 with TRBJ2-2, with TRBD1 matching over 8 bases. CDR1 SGHTA and CDR2 FQGNSA come from the germline V gene. V dropped 7 bases and J dropped 3; count of bases not matched to a gene: 7. The CDR3 sequence is 15 residues long. The CDR3 reads CASTYGQGHTGELFF. The CDR3, as DNA: TGTGCCAGCACCTACGGACAGGGACACACCGGGGAGCTGTTTTTT.

The chain carries TRBV5-4 and TRBJ1-3, with 7 bases matching TRBD1. The germline CDR1 and CDR2 sequences are SGHNT and YYREEE (reference sequence). The CDR3 is 14 residues long. With V trimmed by 4 bases and J by 0 bases, 1 base remained unmatched. CDR3 amino acids: CASSRDSSGNTIYF. The CDR3 DNA follows: TGTGCCAGCAGCAGGGACAGCTCTGGAAACACCATATATTTT.

The CDR3 bases are TGTGCCAGCAGCCTCAGGGACACTGAAGCTTTCTTT. Amino acid sequence: CASSLRDTEAFF. The chain employs TRBV7-9 and TRBJ1-1, with a tentative D call TRBD1 (5 bases). Trimming took 5 bases from V and 3 from J, leaving 7 bases between them. CDR3 length: 12 residues. The germline CDR1 and CDR2 sequences are SEHNR and FQNEAQ (reference sequence).

The chain combines TRBV9 with TRBJ2-1; D unclear. The V end lost 0 bases, the J end lost 6 bases, and 16 bases lay between the germline ends. Germline loops: CDR1 SGDLS, CDR2 YYNGEE. The CDR3 length is 16 residues. The CDR3 DNA reads TGTGCCAGCAGCGTAGCTACGTGGGCCCGCGCCAATGAGCAGTTCTTC. Protein: CASSVATWARANEQFF.

This clone is medium-sized. CDR3 coding DNA: TGTGCCAGCTCACCGGACAGGACGCTCAACAATGAGCAGTTCTTC. Residues: CASSPDRTLNNEQFF. The chain uses TRBV18 and TRBJ2-1; 7 bases map to TRBD1. Losses at the gene ends were 3 bases for V and 5 bases for J; bases not matched to a gene: 7. This CDR3 is 15 amino acids long. CDR1 is KGHSH, CDR2 LQKENI, per germline.

The chain combines TRBV5-1 with TRBJ2-2; 8 bases fit TRBD2. This CDR3 is built from 15 residues. V shed 3 bases and J 6 bases; nucleotides not matched to a gene: 7. Germline V gene data show CDR1 as SGHRS and CDR2 as YFSETQ. The CDR3 DNA sequence: TGCGCCAGCAGCTCGCCTACGGGGGGGCCCGGGGAGCTGTTTTTT. Encoded protein: CASSSPTGGPGELFF.

The chain couples TRBV6-5 to TRBJ1-5, with D uncertain. Trimming took off 2 bases at V and 2 bases at J, with 10 bases between the two ends. Germline V lookup: CDR1 MNHEY, CDR2 SVGAGI. The CDR3 is made up of 15 amino acids. The CDR3 DNA reads TGTGCCAGCAGTTACGAGGATTCAGGCAATCAGCCCCAGCATTTT. Amino acids: CASSYEDSGNQPQHF.